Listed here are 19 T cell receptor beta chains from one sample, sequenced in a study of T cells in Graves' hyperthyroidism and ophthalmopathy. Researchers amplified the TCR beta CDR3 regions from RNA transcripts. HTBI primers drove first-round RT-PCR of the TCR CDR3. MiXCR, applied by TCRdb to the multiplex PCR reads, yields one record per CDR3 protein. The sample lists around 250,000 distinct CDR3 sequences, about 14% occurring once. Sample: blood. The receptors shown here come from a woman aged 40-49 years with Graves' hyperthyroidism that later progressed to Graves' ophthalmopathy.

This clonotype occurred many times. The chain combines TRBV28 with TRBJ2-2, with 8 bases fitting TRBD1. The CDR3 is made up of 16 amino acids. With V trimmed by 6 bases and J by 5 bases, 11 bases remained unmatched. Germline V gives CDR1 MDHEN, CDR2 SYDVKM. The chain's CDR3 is CASRPTGGVVTGELFF. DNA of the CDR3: TGTGCCAGCAGACCTACAGGGGGAGTCGTTACCGGGGAGCTGTTTTTT.

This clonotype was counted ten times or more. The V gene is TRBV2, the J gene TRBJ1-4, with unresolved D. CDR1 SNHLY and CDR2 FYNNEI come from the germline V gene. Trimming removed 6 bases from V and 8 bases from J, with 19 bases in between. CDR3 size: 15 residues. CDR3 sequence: CASRGLIGEAEKLFF. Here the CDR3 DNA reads TGTGCCAGCAGGGGGTTGATCGGAGAGGCGGAAAAACTGTTTTTT.

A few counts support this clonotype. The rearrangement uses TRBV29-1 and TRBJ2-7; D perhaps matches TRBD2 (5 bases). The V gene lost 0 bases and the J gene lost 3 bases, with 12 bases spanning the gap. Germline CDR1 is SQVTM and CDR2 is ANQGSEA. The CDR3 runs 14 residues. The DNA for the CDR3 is TGCAGCGTTGAAGACCGGGCCCGGGGCTACGAGCAGTACTTC. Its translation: CSVEDRARGYEQYF.

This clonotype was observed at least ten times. The CDR3 spells CASSPLPPQAWRFF. Written as DNA, the CDR3 is TGTGCCAGCAGCCCTCTCCCCCCACAAGCTTGGAGGTTCTTC. V is TRBV11-2 and J is TRBJ2-1; D is unclear. The CDR3 loop spans 14 amino acids. Per germline, CDR1 SGHAT and CDR2 FQNNGV. V lost 5 bases, J lost 15 bases, and 23 bases lay in between. Based on the CDR3 plus reference TRBV11-2 and TRBJ2-1, the full variable domain is EAGVAQSPRYKIIEKRQSVAFWCNPISGHATLYWYQQILGQGPKLLIQFQNNGVVDDSQLPKDRFSAERLKGVDSTLKIQPAKLEDSAVYLCASSPLPPQAWRFFGPGTRLTVL.

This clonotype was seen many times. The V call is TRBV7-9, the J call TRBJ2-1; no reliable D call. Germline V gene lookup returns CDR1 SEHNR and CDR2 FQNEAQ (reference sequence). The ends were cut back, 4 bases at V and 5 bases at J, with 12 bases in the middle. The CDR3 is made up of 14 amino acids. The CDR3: CASSSSALHNEQFF. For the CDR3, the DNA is TGTGCCAGCAGCTCCTCGGCTCTGCACAATGAGCAGTTCTTC. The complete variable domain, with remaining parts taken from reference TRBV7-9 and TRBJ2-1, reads DTGVSQNPRHKITKRGQNVTFRCDPISEHNRLYWYRQTLGQGPEFLTYFQNEAQLEKSRLLSDRFSAERPKGSFSTLEIQRTEQGDSAMYLCASSSSALHNEQFFGPGTRLTVL.

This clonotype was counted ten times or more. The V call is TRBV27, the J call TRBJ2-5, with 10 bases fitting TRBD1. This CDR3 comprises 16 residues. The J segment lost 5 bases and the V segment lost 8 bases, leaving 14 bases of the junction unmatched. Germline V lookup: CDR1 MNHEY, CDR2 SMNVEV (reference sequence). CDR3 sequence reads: CASASARDRGWETQYF. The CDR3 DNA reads TGTGCCAGCGCCTCCGCCCGGGACAGGGGTTGGGAGACCCAGTACTTC.

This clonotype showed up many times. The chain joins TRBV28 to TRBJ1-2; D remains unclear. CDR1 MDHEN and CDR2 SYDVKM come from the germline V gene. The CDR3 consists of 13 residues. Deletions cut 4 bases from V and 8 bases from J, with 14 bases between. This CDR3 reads CASSSDRASGYTF. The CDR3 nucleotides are TGTGCCAGCAGTTCCGACCGAGCGAGCGGCTACACCTTC.

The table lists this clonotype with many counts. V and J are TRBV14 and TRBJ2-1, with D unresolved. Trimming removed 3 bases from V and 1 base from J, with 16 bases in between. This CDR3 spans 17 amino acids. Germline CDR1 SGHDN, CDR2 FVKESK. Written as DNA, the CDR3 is TGTGCCAGCAGCCACCCACCGGCAAGCATTTCCTACAATGAGCAGTTCTTC. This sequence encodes CASSHPPASISYNEQFF.

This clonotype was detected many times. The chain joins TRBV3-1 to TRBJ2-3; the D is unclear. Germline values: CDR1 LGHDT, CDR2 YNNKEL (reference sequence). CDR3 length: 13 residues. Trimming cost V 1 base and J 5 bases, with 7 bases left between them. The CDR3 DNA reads TGTGCCAGCAGCCAAGGATTCGGAGATACGCAGTATTTT. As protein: CASSQGFGDTQYF.

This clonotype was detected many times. CDR3 in amino acids: CASSPPTFNEQFF. The CDR3 nucleotides read TGTGCCAGCTCACCACCTACCTTTAATGAGCAGTTCTTC. This chain joins TRBV18 and TRBJ2-1; D is uncertain. V gave up 0 bases and J gave up 7 bases, with 7 bases separating them. The CDR3 totals 13 residues. The germline gives CDR1 KGHSH, CDR2 LQKENI.

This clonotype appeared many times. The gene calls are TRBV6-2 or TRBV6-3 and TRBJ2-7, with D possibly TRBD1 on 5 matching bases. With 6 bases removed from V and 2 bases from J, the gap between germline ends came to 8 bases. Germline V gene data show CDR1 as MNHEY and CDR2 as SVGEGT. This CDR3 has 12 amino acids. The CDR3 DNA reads TGTGCCAGCAGCAGGGCCCCCTACGAGCAGTACTTC. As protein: CASSRAPYEQYF.

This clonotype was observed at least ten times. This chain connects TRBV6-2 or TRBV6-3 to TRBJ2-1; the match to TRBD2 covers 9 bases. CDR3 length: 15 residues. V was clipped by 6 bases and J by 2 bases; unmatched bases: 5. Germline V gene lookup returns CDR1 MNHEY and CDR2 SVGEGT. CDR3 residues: CASSLSGSPYNEQFF. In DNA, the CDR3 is TGTGCCAGCAGCCTTAGCGGGAGCCCCTACAATGAGCAGTTCTTC.

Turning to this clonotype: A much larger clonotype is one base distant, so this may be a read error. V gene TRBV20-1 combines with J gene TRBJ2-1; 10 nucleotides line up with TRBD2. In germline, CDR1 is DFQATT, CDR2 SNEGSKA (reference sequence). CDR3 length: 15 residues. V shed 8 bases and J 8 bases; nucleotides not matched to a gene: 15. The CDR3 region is CSPHPRLAGWDEQFF. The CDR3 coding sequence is TGCAGTCCTCACCCTCGACTAGCGGGCTGGGATGAGCAGTTCTTC.

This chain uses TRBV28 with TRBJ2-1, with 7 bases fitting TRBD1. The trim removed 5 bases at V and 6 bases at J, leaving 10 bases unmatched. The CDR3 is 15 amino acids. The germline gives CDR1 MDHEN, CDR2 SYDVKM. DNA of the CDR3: TGTGCCAGCAGTCTCGGGACAGCTTCGGTCAATGAGCAGTTCTTC. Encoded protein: CASSLGTASVNEQFF.

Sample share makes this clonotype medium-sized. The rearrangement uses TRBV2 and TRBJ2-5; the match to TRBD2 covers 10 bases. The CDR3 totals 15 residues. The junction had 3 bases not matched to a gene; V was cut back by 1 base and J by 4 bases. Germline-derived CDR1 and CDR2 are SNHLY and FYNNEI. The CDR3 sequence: CASSEELAGRETQYF. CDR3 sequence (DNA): TGTGCCAGCAGTGAAGAACTAGCGGGACGAGAGACCCAGTACTTC.

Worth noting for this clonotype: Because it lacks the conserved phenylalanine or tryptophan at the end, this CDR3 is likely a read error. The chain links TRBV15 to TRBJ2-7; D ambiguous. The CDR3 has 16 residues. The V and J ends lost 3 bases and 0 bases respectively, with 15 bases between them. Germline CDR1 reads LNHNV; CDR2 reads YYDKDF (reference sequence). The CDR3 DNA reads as TGTGCCACCAGCAGTCCCGTGGAGTCCTCCTCCTACGAGCAGTACCTC. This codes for CATSSPVESSSYEQYL.

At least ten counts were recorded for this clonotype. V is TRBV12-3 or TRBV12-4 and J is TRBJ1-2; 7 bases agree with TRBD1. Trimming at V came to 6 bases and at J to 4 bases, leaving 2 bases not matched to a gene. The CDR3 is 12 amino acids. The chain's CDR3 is CASSWDSYGYTF. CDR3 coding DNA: TGTGCCAGCAGCTGGGACAGCTATGGCTACACCTTC.

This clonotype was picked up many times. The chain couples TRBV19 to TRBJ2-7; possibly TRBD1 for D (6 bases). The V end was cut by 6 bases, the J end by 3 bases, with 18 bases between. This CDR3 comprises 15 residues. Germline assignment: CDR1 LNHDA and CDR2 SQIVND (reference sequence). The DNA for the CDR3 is TGTGCCAGTAGCCCGGGACACGGGTATCACTACGAGCAGTACTTC. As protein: CASSPGHGYHYEQYF.

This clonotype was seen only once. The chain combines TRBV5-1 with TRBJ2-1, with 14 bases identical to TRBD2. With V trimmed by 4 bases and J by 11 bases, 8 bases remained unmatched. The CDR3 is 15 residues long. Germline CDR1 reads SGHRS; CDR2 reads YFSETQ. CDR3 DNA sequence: TGCGCCAGCAGCCACCGGGGACTAGCGGGAGCCCAGCAGTTCTTC. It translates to CASSHRGLAGAQQFF.